This paragraph reports one TCR beta chain. The junction had 7 bases not matched to a gene; V was cut back by 2 bases and J by 6 bases. This CDR3 is 15 amino acids long. CDR1 is SGHRS and CDR2 is YFSETQ in the germline V gene. Vbeta (60) and Jbeta (13) primers were used in the PCR. Assay: immunoSEQ multiplex PCR; the TCRdb copy retains only in-frame clones and omits some. This sample has 69,000 or so clones, with roughly 74% found just once. The sample comes from a study of cytomegalovirus exposure and HLA in healthy donors. Sequenced: PBMCs. The chain links TRBV5-1 to TRBJ2-2, with 7 bases that match TRBD1. The clonotype was recovered from a woman in her sixties or seventies in good health and CMV-seropositive. The CDR3 DNA is TGCGCCAGCAGCTTCACAGGGGACGGTTCCGGGGAGCTGTTTTTT. It yields the protein CASSFTGDGSGELFF. Supplemented by reference TRBV5-1 and TRBJ2-2, the full variable domain reads KAGVTQTPRYLIKTRGQQVTLSCSPISGHRSVSWYQQTPGQGLQFLFEYFSETQRNKGNFPGRFSGRQFSNSRSEMNVSTLELGDSALYLCASSFTGDGSGELFFGEGSRLTVL.